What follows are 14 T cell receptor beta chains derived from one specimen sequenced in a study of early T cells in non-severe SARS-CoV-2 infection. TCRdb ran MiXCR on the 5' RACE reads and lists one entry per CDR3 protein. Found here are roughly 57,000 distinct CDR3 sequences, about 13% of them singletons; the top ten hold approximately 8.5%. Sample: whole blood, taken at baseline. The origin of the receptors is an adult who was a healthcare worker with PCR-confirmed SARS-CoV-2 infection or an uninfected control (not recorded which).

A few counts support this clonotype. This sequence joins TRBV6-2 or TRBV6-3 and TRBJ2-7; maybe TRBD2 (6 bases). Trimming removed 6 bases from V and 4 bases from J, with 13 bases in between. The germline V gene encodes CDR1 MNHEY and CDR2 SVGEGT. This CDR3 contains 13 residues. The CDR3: CASSLRRAYEQYF. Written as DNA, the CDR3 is TGTGCCAGCAGCCTGAGGAGGGCTTACGAGCAGTACTTC.

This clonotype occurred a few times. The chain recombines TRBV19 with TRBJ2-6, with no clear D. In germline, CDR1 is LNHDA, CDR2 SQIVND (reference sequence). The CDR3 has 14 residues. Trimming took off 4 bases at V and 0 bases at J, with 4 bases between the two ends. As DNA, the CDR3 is TGTGCCAGTAGTACAGGCTCTGGGGCCAACGTCCTGACTTTC. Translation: CASSTGSGANVLTF.

The CDR3 nucleotides read TGCGCCAGCTCCGGGTCGCAGTCCTACGAGCAGTACTTC. It is translated as CASSGSQSYEQYF. The genes are TRBV5-1 and TRBJ2-7, with unresolved D. Trimming removed 7 bases at V and 1 base at J, with 12 bases between. Germline values: CDR1 SGHRS, CDR2 YFSETQ. This CDR3 has 13 residues.

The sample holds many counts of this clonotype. DNA of the CDR3: TGTGCCAGCAGCAGGACTAGCGGGGGGTCCCGTCTTACAGATACGCAGTATTTT. This gives the protein CASSRTSGGSRLTDTQYF. The chain is built from TRBV7-3 and TRBJ2-3, with 14 bases aligning to TRBD2. CDR1 SGHTA and CDR2 FQGTGA come from the germline V gene. V lost 5 bases, J lost 3 bases, and 10 bases stayed unmatched. The CDR3 covers 18 residues.

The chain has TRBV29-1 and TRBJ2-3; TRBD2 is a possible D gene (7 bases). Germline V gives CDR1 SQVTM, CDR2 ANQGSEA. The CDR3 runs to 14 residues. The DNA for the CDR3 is TGCAGTATGAGGGGGGGCCGTGGCACAGATACGCAGTATTTT. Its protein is CSMRGGRGTDTQYF.

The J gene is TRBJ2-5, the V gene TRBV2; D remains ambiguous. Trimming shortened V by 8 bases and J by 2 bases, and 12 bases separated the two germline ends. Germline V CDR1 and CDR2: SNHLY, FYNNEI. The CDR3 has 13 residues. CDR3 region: CASWQRTQETQYF. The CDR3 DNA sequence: TGTGCCAGCTGGCAAAGAACTCAAGAGACCCAGTACTTC.

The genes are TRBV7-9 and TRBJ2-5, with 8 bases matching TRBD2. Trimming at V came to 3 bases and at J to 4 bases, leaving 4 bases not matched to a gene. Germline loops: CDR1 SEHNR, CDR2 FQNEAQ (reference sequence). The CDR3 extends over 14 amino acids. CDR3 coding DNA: TGTGCCAGCAGCTTGGGGACTAGTTTAGAGACCCAGTACTTC. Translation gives CASSLGTSLETQYF. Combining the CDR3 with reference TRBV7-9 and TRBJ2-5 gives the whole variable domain DTGVSQNPRHKITKRGQNVTFRCDPISEHNRLYWYRQTLGQGPEFLTYFQNEAQLEKSRLLSDRFSAERPKGSFSTLEIQRTEQGDSAMYLCASSLGTSLETQYFGPGTRLLVL.

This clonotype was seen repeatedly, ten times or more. The CDR3 loop is CASSLRGTEAFF. CDR3 DNA sequence: TGTGCCAGCAGCTTGAGAGGCACTGAAGCTTTCTTT. The J gene is TRBJ1-1, the V gene TRBV7-9, with unresolved D. This CDR3 has 12 residues. Trimming took 3 bases from V and 4 from J, leaving 6 bases between them. Germline CDR1 SEHNR, CDR2 FQNEAQ (reference sequence).

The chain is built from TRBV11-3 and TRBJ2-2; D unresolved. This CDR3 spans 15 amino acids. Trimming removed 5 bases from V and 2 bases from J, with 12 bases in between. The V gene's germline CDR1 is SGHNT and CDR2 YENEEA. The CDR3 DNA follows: TGTGCCAGCAGCCCTAGACGGGTTAACACCGGGGAGCTGTTTTTT. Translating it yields CASSPRRVNTGELFF. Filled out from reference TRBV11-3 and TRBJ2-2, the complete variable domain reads EAGVVQSPRYKIIEKKQPVAFWCNPISGHNTLYWYLQNLGQGPELLIRYENEEAVDDSQLPKDRFSAERLKGVDSTLKIQPAELGDSAVYLCASSPRRVNTGELFFGEGSRLTVL.

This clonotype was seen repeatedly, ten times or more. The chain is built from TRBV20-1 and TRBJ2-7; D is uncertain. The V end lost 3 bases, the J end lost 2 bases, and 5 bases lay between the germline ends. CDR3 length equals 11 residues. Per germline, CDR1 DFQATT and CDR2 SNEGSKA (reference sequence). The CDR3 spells CSARGPYEQYF. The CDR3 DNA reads TGCAGTGCTAGGGGTCCCTACGAGCAGTACTTC.

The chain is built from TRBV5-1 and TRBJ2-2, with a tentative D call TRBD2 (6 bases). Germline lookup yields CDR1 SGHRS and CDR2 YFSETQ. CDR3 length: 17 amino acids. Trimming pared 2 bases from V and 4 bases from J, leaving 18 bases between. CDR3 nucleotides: TGCGCCAGCAGCTTTCAAACGCTCGGGCGGGGCACCGGGGAGCTGTTTTTT. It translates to CASSFQTLGRGTGELFF.

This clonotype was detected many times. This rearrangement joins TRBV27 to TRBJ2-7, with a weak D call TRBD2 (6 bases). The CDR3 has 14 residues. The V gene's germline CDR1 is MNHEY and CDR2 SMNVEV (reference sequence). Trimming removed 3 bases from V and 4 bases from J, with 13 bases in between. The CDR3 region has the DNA TGTGCCAGCAGTTTCACGGCAGGGAGGTACGAGCAGTACTTC. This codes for CASSFTAGRYEQYF.

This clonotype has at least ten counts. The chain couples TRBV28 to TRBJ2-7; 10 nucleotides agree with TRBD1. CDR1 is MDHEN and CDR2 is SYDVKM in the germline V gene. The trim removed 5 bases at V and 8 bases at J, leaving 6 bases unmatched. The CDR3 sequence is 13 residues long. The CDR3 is CASSPGTGVQQYF. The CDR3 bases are TGTGCCAGCAGTCCCGGGACAGGGGTTCAGCAGTACTTC.

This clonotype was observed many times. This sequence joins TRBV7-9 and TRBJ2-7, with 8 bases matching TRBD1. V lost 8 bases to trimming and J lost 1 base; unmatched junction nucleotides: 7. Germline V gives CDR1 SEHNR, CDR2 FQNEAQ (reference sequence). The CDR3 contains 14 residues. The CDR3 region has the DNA TGTGCCAGCTCCCGGACAGGGCTATCCTACGAGCAGTACTTC. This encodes CASSRTGLSYEQYF.